This entry lists 3 T cell receptor beta chains sequenced from one sample in a study of blood T cell repertoires in COVID-19. Method: immunoSEQ multiplex PCR; TCRdb's copy keeps in-frame clones and lacks some. The sample lists about 70,000 clones; around 87% were seen once. Sequenced: peripheral blood. These receptors were taken from a woman aged 80 or over with active or convalescent COVID-19.

V and J are TRBV29-1 and TRBJ1-1, with 9 nucleotides matching TRBD1. The J segment lost 5 bases and the V segment lost 2 bases, leaving 3 bases of the junction unmatched. Per the germline V gene, CDR1 is SQVTM and CDR2 is ANQGSEA. CDR3 size: 13 residues. CDR3 loop: CSVETGGVTEAFF. CDR3 nucleotide sequence: TGCAGCGTTGAAACAGGGGGCGTGACTGAAGCTTTCTTT.

The V gene is TRBV19, the J gene TRBJ2-1, with 8 bases fitting TRBD1. Per germline, CDR1 LNHDA and CDR2 SQIVND (reference sequence). The V gene end was trimmed by 4 bases and the J gene end by 8 bases; junction bases not matched to a gene: 10. The CDR3 covers 15 residues. CDR3 sequence: CASSTSGQVGDEQFF. The CDR3 DNA reads TGTGCCAGTAGTACCTCGGGACAGGTCGGTGATGAGCAGTTCTTC.

CDR3 sequence: CAINAGIGNTIYF. The CDR3 nucleotides read TGTGCCATCAACGCAGGGATTGGAAACACCATATATTTT. This rearrangement joins TRBV10-3 to TRBJ1-3; D is perhaps TRBD1 (5 bases). The CDR3 has 13 amino acids. V was shortened by 7 bases and J by 3 bases, with 10 bases between the two germline ends. The germline CDR1 and CDR2 sequences are ENHRY and SYGVKD.